There are many counts of the clone carrying this T cell receptor beta chain. The data stem from a study of T cells in Graves' hyperthyroidism and ophthalmopathy. V was pared by 3 bases and J by 1 base, with 5 bases between. CDR3 length: 13 residues. Amplification targeted TCR beta CDR3 regions from RNA transcripts. The study used the HTBI primer set for a first-round RT-PCR of the TCR CDR3. Via MiXCR, TCRdb re-called the multiplex PCR reads, giving one row per CDR3 protein. Among some 650,000 distinct CDR3 sequences listed, roughly a sixth were seen once. This TCR was recovered from a woman between 35 and 50 years old with Graves' ophthalmopathy. Sequences were obtained from blood. V and J are TRBV12-3 or TRBV12-4 and TRBJ2-3; D ambiguous. CDR3 in amino acids: CASSFGRTDTQYF. CDR3 nucleotide sequence: TGTGCCAGCAGTTTCGGGCGCACAGATACGCAGTATTTT.